These T cell receptor beta chains were read from a single sample in a study of cytomegalovirus exposure and HLA in healthy donors. Profiled with immunoSEQ multiplex PCR; TCRdb holds only in-frame clones, not every one. The table lists about 140,000 clones, 80% of them singletons, with 2% to 3% in the top ten. The sample taken for sequencing was PBMCs. The receptors derive from a man in his forties or fifties in good health and CMV-seronegative. The CDR3 runs from the conserved cysteine through the conserved F or W. The D gene is left open where the match is weak. The size of a clone is reported for some rows only, either as once, few or many, or as a class for expanded clones.

cdr3_aa	cdr3_nt	v_call	clone_size	j_call	d_call
CASSVTGIGNQPQHF	TGTGCCAGCAGCGTTACAGGGATTGGTAATCAGCCCCAGCATTTT	TRBV6-1	few	TRBJ1-5	NA
CASSSRGAGNTIYF	TGCGCCAGCAGCTCCAGGGGGGCTGGAAACACCATATATTTT	TRBV5-1	NA	TRBJ1-3	TRBD1
CASSPLNTEAFF	TGTGCCAGCAGTCCGTTGAACACTGAAGCTTTCTTT	TRBV28	few	TRBJ1-1	NA
CASSVGQGGGYTF	TGTGCCAGCAGCGTAGGCCAGGGAGGCGGCTACACCTTC	TRBV9	NA	TRBJ1-2	NA
CASSLEDREAYEQYF	TGTGCCAGCAGCTTAGAAGACAGGGAAGCCTACGAGCAGTACTTC	TRBV7-9	NA	TRBJ2-7	TRBD1
CASSTGVGLNTEAFF	TGTGCCAGTAGTACAGGGGTGGGATTGAACACTGAAGCTTTCTTT	TRBV19	NA	TRBJ1-1	NA
CASSVLAGAASYEQYF	TGTGCCAGCAGCGTATTAGCGGGAGCCGCCTCCTACGAGCAGTACTTC	TRBV7-2	NA	TRBJ2-7	TRBD2
CASSNPGWYEQYF	TGCGCCAGCAGCAACCCGGGGTGGTACGAGCAGTACTTC	TRBV5-1	NA	TRBJ2-7	NA
CASSLGGDRYGYTF	TGTGCCAGCAGTTTAGGGGGGGACCGCTATGGCTACACCTTC	TRBV27	once	TRBJ1-2	NA
CASSLSSRGSGYTF	TGTGCCAGCAGCTTATCCTCCAGGGGCAGCGGCTACACCTTC	TRBV11-2	NA	TRBJ1-2	NA
CASSHVADALDEQFF	TGTGCCAGCAGTCACGTAGCCGATGCACTTGATGAGCAGTTCTTC	TRBV7-9	NA	TRBJ2-1	NA
CASSLEGRTDQPQHF	TGCGCCAGCAGCTTGGAAGGGAGGACTGATCAGCCCCAGCATTTT	TRBV5-1	few	TRBJ1-5	NA
CASSRDTQETQYF	TGTGCCAGTAGTAGGGACACCCAAGAGACCCAGTACTTC	TRBV19	NA	TRBJ2-5	NA
CASSLQGFGNQPQHF	TGCGCCAGCAGCCTCCAGGGGTTTGGCAATCAGCCCCAGCATTTT	TRBV5-1	NA	TRBJ1-5	NA
CASSQSQGKVNTEAFF	TGCGCCAGCAGTCAGTCCCAGGGGAAGGTGAACACTGAAGCTTTCTTT	TRBV23-1	NA	TRBJ1-1	NA
CAWSVQGAVYEQYF	TGTGCCTGGAGTGTACAGGGGGCGGTGTACGAGCAGTACTTC	TRBV30	NA	TRBJ2-7	TRBD1
CASSPSGQTNQPQHF	TGTGCCAGCTCACCATCGGGACAGACGAATCAGCCCCAGCATTTT	TRBV18	NA	TRBJ1-5	TRBD1
CASSPPGGRTNEKLFF	TGTGCCAGCTCACCACCGGGAGGACGAACTAATGAAAAACTGTTTTTT	TRBV18	NA	TRBJ1-4	NA
CASSEGGPLQHF	TGTGCCAGCAGTGAGGGGGGGCCGCTCCAGCATTTT	TRBV2	NA	TRBJ1-5	NA
CASSVAERDTQYF	TGTGCCAGCAGCGTAGCGGAGAGGGATACGCAGTATTTT	TRBV9	NA	TRBJ2-3	NA
CASSPGTGNQPQHF	TGTGCCAGCTCACCTGGGACAGGAAATCAGCCCCAGCATTTT	TRBV18	NA	TRBJ1-5	TRBD1
CASSFDWKTQYF	TGCGCCAGCAGCTTCGACTGGAAGACCCAGTACTTC	TRBV5-1	NA	TRBJ2-5	NA
CASSVATGGVYGYTF	TGTGCCAGCAGCGTAGCAACAGGGGGCGTCTATGGCTACACCTTC	TRBV7-9	once	TRBJ1-2	TRBD1
CASTRSGVTKDTDTQYF	TGCGCCAGCACTAGGTCAGGGGTCACGAAAGACACAGATACGCAGTATTTT	TRBV5-1	NA	TRBJ2-3	NA
CASSLDRNTEAFF	TGTGCCAGCTCCTTGGACAGAAACACTGAAGCTTTCTTT	TRBV9	NA	TRBJ1-1	NA